This T cell receptor beta chain emerged from a study of T cells after posttransplantation cyclophosphamide. Peripheral blood was collected from the related graft donor on the marrow donation day. With respect to this clone: Its specificity is unknown.

The length of the CDR3 is 15 residues. Trimming took 6 bases from V and 0 from J, leaving 15 bases between them. Germline V CDR1 and CDR2: SNHLY, FYNNEI. Generated by immunoSEQ multiplex PCR, the TCRdb table keeps only in-frame clones and is missing some. The repertoire holds just over 65,000 clones, with around 93% as singletons. Study-wide results and caveats: Recipient CMV seropositivity and CMV reactivation strongly tracked TRB clonality. Skin or GI-infiltrating T cells shared few TRB sequences with blood.

This receptor was obtained from a woman aged 25 to 45 in good health and a related stem cell transplant donor. This chain links TRBV2 with TRBJ2-7; weak D call: TRBD2 (5 bases). The material sequenced was PBMCs. CDR3 DNA: TGTGCCAGCAGGCAACAACCTGGGAGCTCCTACGAGCAGTACTTC. The encoded protein is CASRQQPGSSYEQYF.